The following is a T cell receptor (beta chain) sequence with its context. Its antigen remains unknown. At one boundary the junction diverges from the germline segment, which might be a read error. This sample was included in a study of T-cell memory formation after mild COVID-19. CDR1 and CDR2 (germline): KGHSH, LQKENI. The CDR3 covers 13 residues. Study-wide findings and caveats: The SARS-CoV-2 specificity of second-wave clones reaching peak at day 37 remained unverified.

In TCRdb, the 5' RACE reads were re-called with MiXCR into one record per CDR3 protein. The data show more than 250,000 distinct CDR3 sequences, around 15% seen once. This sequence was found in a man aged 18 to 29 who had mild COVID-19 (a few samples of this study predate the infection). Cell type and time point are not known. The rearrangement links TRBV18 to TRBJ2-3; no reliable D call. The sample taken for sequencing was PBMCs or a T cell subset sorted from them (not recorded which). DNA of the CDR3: TGCGCCAGCTCTGTCCACACCGCAGATACGCAGTATTTT. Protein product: CASSVHTADTQYF.